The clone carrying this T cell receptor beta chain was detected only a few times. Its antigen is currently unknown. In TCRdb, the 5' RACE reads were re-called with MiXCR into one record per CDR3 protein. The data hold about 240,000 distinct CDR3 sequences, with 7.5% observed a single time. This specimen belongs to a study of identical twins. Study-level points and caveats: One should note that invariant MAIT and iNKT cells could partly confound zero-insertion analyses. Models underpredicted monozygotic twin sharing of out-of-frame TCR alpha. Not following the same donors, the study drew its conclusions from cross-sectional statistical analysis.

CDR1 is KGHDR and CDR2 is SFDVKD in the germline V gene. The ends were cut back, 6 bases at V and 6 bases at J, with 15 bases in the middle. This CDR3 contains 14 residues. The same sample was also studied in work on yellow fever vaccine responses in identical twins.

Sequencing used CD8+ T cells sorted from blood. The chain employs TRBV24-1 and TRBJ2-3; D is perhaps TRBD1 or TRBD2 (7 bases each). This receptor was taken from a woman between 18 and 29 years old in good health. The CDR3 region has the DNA TGTGCCACCAGTCCAGGGGGGGCCGGTGATACGCAGTATTTT. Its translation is CATSPGGAGDTQYF.